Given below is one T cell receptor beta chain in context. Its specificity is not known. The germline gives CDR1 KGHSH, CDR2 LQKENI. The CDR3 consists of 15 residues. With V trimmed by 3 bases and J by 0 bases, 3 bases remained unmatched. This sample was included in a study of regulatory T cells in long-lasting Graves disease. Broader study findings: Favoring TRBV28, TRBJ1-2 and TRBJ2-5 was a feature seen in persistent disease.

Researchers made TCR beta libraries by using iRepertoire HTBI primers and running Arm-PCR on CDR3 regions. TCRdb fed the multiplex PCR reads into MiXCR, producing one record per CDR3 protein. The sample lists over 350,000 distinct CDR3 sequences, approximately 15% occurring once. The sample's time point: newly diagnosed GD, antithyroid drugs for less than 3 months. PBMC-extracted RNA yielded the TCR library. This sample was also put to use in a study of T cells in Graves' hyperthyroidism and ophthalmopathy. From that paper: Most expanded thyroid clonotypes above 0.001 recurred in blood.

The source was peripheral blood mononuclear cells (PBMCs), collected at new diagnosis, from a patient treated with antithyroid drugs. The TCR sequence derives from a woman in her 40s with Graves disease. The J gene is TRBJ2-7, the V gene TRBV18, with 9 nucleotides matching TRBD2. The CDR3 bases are TGTGCCAGCTCACCGTCGACTAGCGGCTCCTACGAGCAGTACTTC. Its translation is CASSPSTSGSYEQYF.